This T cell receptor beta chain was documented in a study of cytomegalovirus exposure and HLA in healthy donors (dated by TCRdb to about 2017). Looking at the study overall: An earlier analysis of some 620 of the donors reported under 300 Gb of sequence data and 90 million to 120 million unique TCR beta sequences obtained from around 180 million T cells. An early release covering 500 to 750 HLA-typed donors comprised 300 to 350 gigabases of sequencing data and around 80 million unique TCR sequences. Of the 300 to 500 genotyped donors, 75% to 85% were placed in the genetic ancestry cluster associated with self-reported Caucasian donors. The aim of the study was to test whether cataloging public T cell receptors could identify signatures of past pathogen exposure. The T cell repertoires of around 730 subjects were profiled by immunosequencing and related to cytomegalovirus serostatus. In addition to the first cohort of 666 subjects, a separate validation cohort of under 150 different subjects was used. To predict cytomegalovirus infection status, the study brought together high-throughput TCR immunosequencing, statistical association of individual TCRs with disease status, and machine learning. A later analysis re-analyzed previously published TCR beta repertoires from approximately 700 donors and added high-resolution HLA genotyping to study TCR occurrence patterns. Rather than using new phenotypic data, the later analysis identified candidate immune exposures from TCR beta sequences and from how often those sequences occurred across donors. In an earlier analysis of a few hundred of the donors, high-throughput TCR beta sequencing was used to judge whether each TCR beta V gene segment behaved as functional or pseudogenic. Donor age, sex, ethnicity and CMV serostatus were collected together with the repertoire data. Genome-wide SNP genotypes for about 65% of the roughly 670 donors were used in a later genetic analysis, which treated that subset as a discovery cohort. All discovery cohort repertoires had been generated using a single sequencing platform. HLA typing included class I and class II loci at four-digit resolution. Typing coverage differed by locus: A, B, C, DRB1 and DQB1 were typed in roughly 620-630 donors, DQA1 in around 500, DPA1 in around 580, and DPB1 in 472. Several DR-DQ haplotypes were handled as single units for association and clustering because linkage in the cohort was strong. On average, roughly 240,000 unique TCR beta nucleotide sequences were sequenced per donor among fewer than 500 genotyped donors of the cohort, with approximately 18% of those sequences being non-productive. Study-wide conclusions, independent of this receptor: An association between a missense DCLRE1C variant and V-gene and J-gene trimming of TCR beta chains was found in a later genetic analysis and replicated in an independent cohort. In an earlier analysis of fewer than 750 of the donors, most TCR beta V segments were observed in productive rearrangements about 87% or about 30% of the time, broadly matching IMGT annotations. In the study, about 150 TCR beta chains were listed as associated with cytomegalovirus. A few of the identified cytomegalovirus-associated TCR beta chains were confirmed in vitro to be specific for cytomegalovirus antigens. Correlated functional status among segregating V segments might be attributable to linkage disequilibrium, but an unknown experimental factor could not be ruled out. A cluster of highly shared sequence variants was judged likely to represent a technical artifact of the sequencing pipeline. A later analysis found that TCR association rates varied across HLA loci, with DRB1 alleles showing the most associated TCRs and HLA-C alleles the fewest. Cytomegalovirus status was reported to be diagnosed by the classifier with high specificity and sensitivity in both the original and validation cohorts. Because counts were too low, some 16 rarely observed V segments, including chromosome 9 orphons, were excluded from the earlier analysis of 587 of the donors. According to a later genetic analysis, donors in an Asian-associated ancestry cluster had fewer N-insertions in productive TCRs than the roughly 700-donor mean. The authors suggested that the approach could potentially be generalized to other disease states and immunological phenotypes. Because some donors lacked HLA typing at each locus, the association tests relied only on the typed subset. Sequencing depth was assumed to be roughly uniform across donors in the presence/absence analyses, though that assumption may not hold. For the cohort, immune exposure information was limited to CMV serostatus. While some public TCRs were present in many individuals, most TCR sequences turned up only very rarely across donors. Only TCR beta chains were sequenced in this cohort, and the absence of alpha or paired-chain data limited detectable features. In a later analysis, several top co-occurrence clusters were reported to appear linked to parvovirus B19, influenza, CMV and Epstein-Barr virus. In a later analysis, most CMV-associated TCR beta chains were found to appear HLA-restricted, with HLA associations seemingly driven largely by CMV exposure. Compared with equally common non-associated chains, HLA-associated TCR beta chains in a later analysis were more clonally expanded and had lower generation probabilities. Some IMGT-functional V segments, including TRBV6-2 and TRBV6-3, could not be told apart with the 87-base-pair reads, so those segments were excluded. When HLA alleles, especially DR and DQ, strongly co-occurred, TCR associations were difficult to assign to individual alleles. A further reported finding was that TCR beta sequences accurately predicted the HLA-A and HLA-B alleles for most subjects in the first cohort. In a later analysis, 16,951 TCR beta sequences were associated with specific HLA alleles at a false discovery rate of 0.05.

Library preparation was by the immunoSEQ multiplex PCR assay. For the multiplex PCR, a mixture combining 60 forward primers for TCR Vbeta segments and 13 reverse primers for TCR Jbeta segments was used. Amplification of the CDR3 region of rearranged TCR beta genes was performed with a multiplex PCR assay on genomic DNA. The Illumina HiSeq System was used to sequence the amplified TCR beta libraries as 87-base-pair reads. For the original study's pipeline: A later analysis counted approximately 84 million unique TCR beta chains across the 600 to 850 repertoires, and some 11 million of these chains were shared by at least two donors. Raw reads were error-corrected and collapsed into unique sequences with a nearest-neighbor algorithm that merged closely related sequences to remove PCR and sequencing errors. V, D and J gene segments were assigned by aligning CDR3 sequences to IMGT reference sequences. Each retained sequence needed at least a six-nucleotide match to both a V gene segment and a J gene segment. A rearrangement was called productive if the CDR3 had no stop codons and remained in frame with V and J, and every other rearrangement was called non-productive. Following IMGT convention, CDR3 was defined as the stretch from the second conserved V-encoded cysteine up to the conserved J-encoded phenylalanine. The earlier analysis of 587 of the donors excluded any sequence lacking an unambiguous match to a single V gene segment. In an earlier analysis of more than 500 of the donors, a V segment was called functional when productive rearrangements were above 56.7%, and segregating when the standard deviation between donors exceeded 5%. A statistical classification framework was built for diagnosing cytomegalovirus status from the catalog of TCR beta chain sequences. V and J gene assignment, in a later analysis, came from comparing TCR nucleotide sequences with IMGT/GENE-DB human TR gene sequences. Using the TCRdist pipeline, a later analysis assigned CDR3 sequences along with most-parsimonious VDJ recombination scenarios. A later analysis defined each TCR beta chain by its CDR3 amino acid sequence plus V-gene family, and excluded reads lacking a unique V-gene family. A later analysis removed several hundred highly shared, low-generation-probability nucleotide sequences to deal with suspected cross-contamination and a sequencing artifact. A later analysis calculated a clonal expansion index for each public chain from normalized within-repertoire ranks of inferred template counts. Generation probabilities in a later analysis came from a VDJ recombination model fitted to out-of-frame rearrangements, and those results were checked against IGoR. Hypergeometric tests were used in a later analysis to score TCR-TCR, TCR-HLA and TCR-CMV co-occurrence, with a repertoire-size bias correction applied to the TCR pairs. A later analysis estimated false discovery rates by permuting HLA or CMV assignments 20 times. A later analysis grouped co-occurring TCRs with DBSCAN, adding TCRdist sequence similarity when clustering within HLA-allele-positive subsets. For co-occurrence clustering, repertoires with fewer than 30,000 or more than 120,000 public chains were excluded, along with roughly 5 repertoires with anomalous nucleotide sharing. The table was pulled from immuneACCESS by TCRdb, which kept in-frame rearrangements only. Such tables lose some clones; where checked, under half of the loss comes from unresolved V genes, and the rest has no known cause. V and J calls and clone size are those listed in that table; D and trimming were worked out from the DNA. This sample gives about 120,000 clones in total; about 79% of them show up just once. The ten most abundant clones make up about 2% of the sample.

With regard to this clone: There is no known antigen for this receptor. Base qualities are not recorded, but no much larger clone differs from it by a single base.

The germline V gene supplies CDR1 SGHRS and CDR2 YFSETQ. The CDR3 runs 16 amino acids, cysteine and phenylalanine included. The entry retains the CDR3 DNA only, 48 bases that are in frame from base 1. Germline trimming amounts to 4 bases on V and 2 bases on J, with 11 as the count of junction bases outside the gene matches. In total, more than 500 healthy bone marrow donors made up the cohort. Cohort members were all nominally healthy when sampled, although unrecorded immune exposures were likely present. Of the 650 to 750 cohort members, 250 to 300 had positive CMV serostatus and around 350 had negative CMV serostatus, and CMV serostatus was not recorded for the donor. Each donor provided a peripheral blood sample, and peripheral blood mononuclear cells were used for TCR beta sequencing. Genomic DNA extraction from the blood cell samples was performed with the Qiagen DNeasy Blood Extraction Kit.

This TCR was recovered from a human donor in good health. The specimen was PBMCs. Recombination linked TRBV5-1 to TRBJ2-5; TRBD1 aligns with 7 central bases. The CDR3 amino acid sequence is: CASSRRTGETQETQYF. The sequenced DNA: TGCGCCAGCAGCAGAAGGACAGGAGAAACTCAAGAGACCCAGTACTTC.